The next 20 T cell receptor beta chains were all read from a single sample in a study of T-cell memory formation after mild COVID-19. TCRdb reprocessed the 5' RACE reads with MiXCR, giving one entry per CDR3 protein. The table has roughly 100,000 distinct CDR3 sequences, around 12% seen once. The sequencing input was PBMCs or a T cell subset sorted from them (not recorded which). The receptors were gathered from an adult woman who had mild COVID-19 (a few samples of this study predate the infection). Cell type and time point are not known.

The chain employs TRBV6-4 and TRBJ2-5; no reliable D call. The CDR3 is made up of 13 amino acids. Germline CDR1 is MRHNA and CDR2 is SNTAGT. Deletions cut 4 bases from V and 2 bases from J, with 8 bases between. DNA for the CDR3: TGTGCCAGCAGTGTCTATATTCAAGAGACCCAGTACTTC. It translates to CASSVYIQETQYF.

This clonotype was seen a handful of times. J is TRBJ2-4 and V is TRBV29-1; D uncertain. The CDR3 is 16 amino acids. The V end lost 3 bases, the J end lost 1 base, and 16 bases lay between the germline ends. Germline V gives CDR1 SQVTM, CDR2 ANQGSEA. The CDR3 DNA reads as TGCAGCGTTGATTGGTTCGGAAGTGAGGCCAAAAACATTCAGTACTTC. It codes for CSVDWFGSEAKNIQYF.

This clonotype was counted between two and nine times. Written as DNA, the CDR3 is TGCGCCAGCAGCCAAGAAACGGGACCGGGAGTGGACACCGGGGAGCTGTTTTTT. Translated, it gives CASSQETGPGVDTGELFF. The gene calls are TRBV4-1 and TRBJ2-2; possibly TRBD2 for D (6 bases). The germline CDR1 and CDR2 sequences are MGHRA and YSYEKL. V lost 0 bases and J 3 bases, leaving 17 bases between the germline ends. The CDR3 covers 18 residues.

This chain links TRBV29-1 with TRBJ2-1, with 11 positions matching TRBD2. Unmatched junction bases numbered 18, after V lost 6 bases and J lost 8 bases. This CDR3 has 17 residues. Germline V gene lookup returns CDR1 SQVTM and CDR2 ANQGSEA. The CDR3 here is CSVIGTSGYLEVYEQFF. CDR3 sequence (DNA): TGCAGCGTCATCGGGACTAGCGGTTACCTGGAGGTGTATGAGCAGTTCTTC.

The chain employs TRBV20-1 and TRBJ2-7, with D perhaps assigned TRBD1 or TRBD2 (5 bases each). This CDR3 comprises 13 residues. Trimming left V 1 base short and J 0 bases short, with 7 bases between. Germline CDR1 and CDR2: DFQATT and SNEGSKA (reference sequence). The CDR3 DNA follows: TGCAGTGCTAGAGTGGGGGTCTCCTACGAGCAGTACTTC. It encodes CSARVGVSYEQYF.

The sample holds many counts of this clonotype. The rearrangement uses TRBV20-1 and TRBJ1-5; TRBD1 matches at 9 bases. Unmatched junction bases numbered 7, after V lost 1 base and J lost 0 bases. Germline V lookup: CDR1 DFQATT, CDR2 SNEGSKA (reference sequence). The CDR3 extends over 17 amino acids. The DNA of the CDR3 is TGCAGTGCTAGAGTGGGACAGGGAGCTTATAGCAATCAGCCCCAGCATTTT. It yields the protein CSARVGQGAYSNQPQHF.

This clonotype was observed a handful of times. The chain recombines TRBV6-1 with TRBJ2-1, with D perhaps matching TRBD2 (6 bases). Germline V gene sequence: CDR1 MNHNS, CDR2 SASEGT. The CDR3 loop spans 12 amino acids. The germline V and J ends were trimmed by 10 bases and 9 bases, with 16 bases remaining between them. The CDR3: CATLGGHSEQFF. CDR3 nucleotides: TGTGCCACGCTGGGAGGCCACAGTGAGCAGTTCTTC.

This clonotype was found many times. This chain connects TRBV15 to TRBJ2-1, with 10 nucleotides matching TRBD2. Germline CDR1 LNHNV, CDR2 YYDKDF (reference sequence). Trimming at V came to 0 bases and at J to 8 bases, leaving 13 bases not matched to a gene. The CDR3 has 18 amino acids. CDR3 DNA: TGTGCCACCAGCAGAGATGTCCTTCTAGCGGGAGTTTGGGATGAGCAGTTCTTC. Translated, it gives CATSRDVLLAGVWDEQFF. Full variable domain (outside the CDR3, taken from reference TRBV15 and TRBJ2-1): DAMVIQNPRYQVTQFGKPVTLSCSQTLNHNVMYWYQQKSSQAPKLLFHYYDKDFNNEADTPDNFQSRRPNTSFCFLDIRSPGLGDTAMYLCATSRDVLLAGVWDEQFFGPGTRLTVL.

This clonotype has ten or more counts. V usage is TRBV6-5 and J usage is TRBJ2-1, with a weak D call TRBD1 (6 bases). Germline loops: CDR1 MNHEY, CDR2 SVGAGI. The CDR3 totals 17 residues. Trimming removed 5 bases from V and 0 bases from J, with 17 bases in between. The CDR3 sequence is CASSPRGHLSSYNEQFF. CDR3 nucleotide sequence: TGTGCCAGCAGTCCCCGGGGACATTTGAGCTCCTACAATGAGCAGTTCTTC.

Only a few counts were recorded for this clonotype. The rearrangement joins TRBV25-1 to TRBJ2-5; no clear D gene. V was trimmed by 3 bases and J by 2 bases, leaving 16 bases between them. Per germline, CDR1 MGHDK and CDR2 SYGVNS. CDR3 length: 16 residues. The CDR3 nucleotides are TGTGCCAGCAGTGACGTTGGAAGGGTGGGACAAGAGACCCAGTACTTC. Residues: CASSDVGRVGQETQYF.

The rearrangement joins TRBV6-6 to TRBJ2-3; D is unresolved. V lost 7 bases to trimming and J lost 4 bases, with 12 bases between them. The germline V gene has CDR1 MNHNY and CDR2 SVGAGI (reference sequence). The CDR3 runs 13 residues. The CDR3 is CASTISLPDTQYF. For the CDR3, the DNA is TGTGCCAGCACAATTTCCCTGCCAGATACGCAGTATTTT.

Ten or more counts support this clonotype. The genes are TRBV4-1 and TRBJ2-1, with 8 bases matching TRBD2. V lost 5 bases and J lost 5; bases outside the gene matches: 11. Germline CDR1 MGHRA, CDR2 YSYEKL. CDR3 length: 16 amino acids. The chain's CDR3 is CASSAERLAPDNEQFF. The CDR3 coding sequence is TGCGCCAGCAGCGCCGAGAGACTAGCGCCTGACAATGAGCAGTTCTTC.

The J gene is TRBJ2-7, the V gene TRBV29-1; D gene uncertain. The V end was cut by 1 base, the J end by 4 bases, with 11 bases between. The CDR3 is made up of 13 amino acids. Germline-derived CDR1 and CDR2 are SQVTM and ANQGSEA. CDR3 region: CSVEGPATYEQYF. For the CDR3, the DNA is TGCAGCGTTGAAGGGCCAGCGACTTACGAGCAGTACTTC.

On this clonotype: Without the conserved terminal phenylalanine or tryptophan, this CDR3 likely stems from a read error. The rearrangement joins TRBV7-8 to TRBJ2-2; 7 nucleotides align to TRBD2. The J segment lost 5 bases and the V segment lost 1 base, leaving 10 bases of the junction unmatched. The CDR3 covers 17 residues. The germline gives CDR1 SGHVS, CDR2 FQNEAQ. CDR3 bases: TGTGCCAGCAGCTTAGGATCCCCCGTGGGAGGGACCGGGGAGCTGTTTGTT. It encodes CASSLGSPVGGTGELFV.

This clonotype was found a few times. The chain carries TRBV9 and TRBJ2-7, with 11 bases identical to TRBD1. J was trimmed by 5 bases and V by 0 bases; bases with no gene match: 4. Germline CDR1 and CDR2: SGDLS and YYNGEE. The length of the CDR3 is 15 residues. The CDR3 is CASSVEGQGADEQYF. CDR3 nucleotides: TGTGCCAGCAGCGTAGAAGGACAGGGGGCTGACGAGCAGTACTTC.

The genes are TRBV12-3 or TRBV12-4 and TRBJ2-7, with a possible D match to TRBD2 (6 bases). Trimming took 8 bases from V and 5 from J, leaving 13 bases between them. The CDR3 has 12 amino acids. The CDR3 DNA reads as TGTGCCAGCCGACTTGGGACTCACGAGCAGTACTTC. Encoded protein: CASRLGTHEQYF.

The gene calls are TRBV27 and TRBJ2-5, with TRBD1 identical over 7 bases. CDR1 is MNHEY and CDR2 is SMNVEV in the germline V gene (reference sequence). J lost 5 bases, V lost 3 bases, and 6 bases had no gene match. CDR3 size: 14 residues. The CDR3 DNA reads as TGTGCCAGCAGTTTGGGACAGTCCGGGGAGACCCAGTACTTC. It specifies CASSLGQSGETQYF.

The chain has TRBV30 and TRBJ2-2; D is undetermined. Germline V gene lookup returns CDR1 GTSNPN and CDR2 SVGIG (reference sequence). The CDR3 has 15 amino acids. The V gene lost 0 bases and the J gene lost 2 bases, with 10 bases spanning the gap. The CDR3 protein is CAWSVGVINTGELFF. CDR3 sequence (DNA): TGTGCCTGGAGTGTAGGCGTGATAAACACCGGGGAGCTGTTTTTT.

This clonotype was picked up a small number of times. This chain uses TRBV20-1 with TRBJ2-1; D unclear. The V and J ends lost 1 base and 3 bases respectively, with 7 bases between them. Looked up from germline, CDR1 is DFQATT and CDR2 is SNEGSKA (reference sequence). This CDR3 spans 13 amino acids. CDR3 protein: CSARVADYNEQFF. DNA of the CDR3: TGCAGTGCTAGAGTGGCCGACTACAATGAGCAGTTCTTC.

J is TRBJ2-2 and V is TRBV12-3 or TRBV12-4; D is ambiguous. This CDR3 contains 13 residues. V gave up 5 bases and J gave up 1 base, with 5 bases separating them. CDR3: CASSDQNTGELFF. The CDR3 nucleotides are TGTGCCAGCAGTGACCAGAACACCGGGGAGCTGTTTTTT.